One sample yielded the 20 T cell receptor beta chains listed below, sequenced in a study of early T cells in non-severe SARS-CoV-2 infection. MiXCR, run by TCRdb on the 5' RACE reads, gives a single entry per CDR3 protein. The sample has about 69,000 distinct CDR3 sequences; 12% are singletons. The sample comprised whole blood. These receptors all stem from an adult who was a healthcare worker with PCR-confirmed SARS-CoV-2 infection or an uninfected control (not recorded which).

This clonotype was observed many times. V usage is TRBV29-1 and J usage is TRBJ2-2, with D perhaps assigned TRBD1 or TRBD2 (5 bases each). The CDR3 has 16 amino acids. CDR1 is SQVTM and CDR2 is ANQGSEA in the germline V gene. The V end lost 7 bases, the J end lost 5 bases, and 23 bases lay between the germline ends. The CDR3 loop reads CSAARDLQPSTGELFF. The CDR3 DNA reads TGCAGCGCGGCCCGGGACCTCCAACCAAGTACCGGGGAGCTGTTTTTT.

There are a few counts of this clonotype. V usage is TRBV5-4 and J usage is TRBJ2-5, with D possibly matching TRBD2 (5 bases). The CDR3 spans 14 residues. The V gene lost 0 bases and the J gene lost 5 bases, with 11 bases spanning the gap. The germline V gene has CDR1 SGHNT and CDR2 YYREEE (reference sequence). The CDR3 loop reads CASSLGSERETQYF. The CDR3 bases are TGTGCCAGCAGCTTGGGGTCCGAGCGGGAGACCCAGTACTTC.

V is TRBV6-6 and J is TRBJ2-1; 10 bases agree with TRBD1. CDR3 length: 15 residues. From germline, CDR1 is MNHNY and CDR2 SVGAGI (reference sequence). Trimming removed 7 bases from V and 6 bases from J; junction bases left unmatched: 9. CDR3 residues: CASTLGTGDFNEQFF. The CDR3, as DNA: TGTGCCAGCACCCTGGGGACAGGGGATTTCAATGAGCAGTTCTTC.

There are many counts of this clonotype. The V and J genes are TRBV7-9 and TRBJ2-5, with D perhaps given as TRBD1 or TRBD2 (5 bases each). The CDR3 has 14 amino acids. The V gene's germline CDR1 is SEHNR and CDR2 FQNEAQ (reference sequence). Trimming removed 4 bases from V and 0 bases from J, with 9 bases in between. CDR3 coding DNA: TGTGCCAGCAGCTACCGGGGCAACCAAGAGACCCAGTACTTC. Translating gives CASSYRGNQETQYF.

This clonotype was seen only a few times. At one boundary the junction diverges from the germline segment, which might be a read error. This chain links TRBV5-4 with TRBJ2-5; D uncertain. The CDR3 length is 12 residues. Germline V CDR1 and CDR2: SGHNT, YYREEE (reference sequence). In DNA form, the CDR3 reads TGTGTCAGCAGCTTCCAGAAAGAGACCCAGTACTTC. Amino acid sequence: CVSSFQKETQYF.

The gene calls are TRBV12-3 or TRBV12-4 and TRBJ1-2, with D maybe TRBD1 (5 bases). Trimming pared 5 bases from V and 8 bases from J, leaving 18 bases between. This CDR3 comprises 14 residues. The CDR3 spells CASSVRDWPGGYTF. The CDR3 DNA reads as TGTGCCAGCAGTGTCCGGGACTGGCCGGGGGGCTACACCTTC.

This clonotype was found a few times. The rearrangement joins TRBV10-3 to TRBJ2-1, with 10 bases that match TRBD1. Germline trimming cut 11 bases from V and 12 bases from J; bases unmatched to any gene: 19. Germline assignment: CDR1 ENHRY and CDR2 SYGVKD. The CDR3 loop spans 15 amino acids. CDR3 bases: TGTGCCGCTTCGGGGACAGGGGCTGAATCTTACGGGCAGTTCTTC. Translated: CAASGTGAESYGQFF.

This clonotype occurred many times. The V gene is TRBV9, the J gene TRBJ2-7; D remains ambiguous. The germline V and J ends were trimmed by 1 base and 7 bases, with 15 bases remaining between them. Germline-derived CDR1 and CDR2 are SGDLS and YYNGEE. The CDR3 is 14 residues long. The CDR3 sequence is CASSVLSANGEQYF. The DNA for the CDR3 is TGTGCCAGCAGCGTACTTTCAGCGAATGGGGAGCAGTACTTC.

This rearrangement joins TRBV28 to TRBJ1-6; TRBD1 matches at 7 bases. Trimming cost V 5 bases and J 0 bases; bases outside gene matches: 7. CDR1 MDHEN and CDR2 SYDVKM come from the germline V gene. There are 17 residues in the CDR3. This chain's CDR3 is CASSPQTGSSYNSPLHF. The DNA for the CDR3 is TGTGCCAGCAGTCCCCAGACAGGGAGCTCCTATAATTCACCCCTCCACTTT.

This clonotype has at least ten counts. The chain couples TRBV6-2 or TRBV6-3 to TRBJ1-1; 9 positions match TRBD1. The V and J ends lost 6 bases and 3 bases, in that order; junction bases with no gene match: 11. This CDR3 has 16 amino acids. Germline CDR1 and CDR2: MNHEY and SVGEGT. The CDR3 reads CASRTGTGRMDTEAFF. CDR3 DNA sequence: TGTGCCAGCAGAACCGGGACAGGGCGTATGGACACTGAAGCTTTCTTT.

This clonotype occurred many times. V usage is TRBV7-8 and J usage is TRBJ2-1, with D unresolved. In germline, CDR1 is SGHVS, CDR2 FQNEAQ. V lost 2 bases to trimming and J lost 9 bases, with 11 bases between them. The length of the CDR3 is 13 residues. The CDR3 spells CASSLSPAFEQFF. The CDR3 DNA sequence: TGTGCCAGCAGCTTATCCCCAGCGTTTGAGCAGTTCTTC.

This clonotype was counted between two and nine times. The J gene is TRBJ2-1, the V gene TRBV11-2; D remains ambiguous. The CDR3 length is 14 residues. V gave up 3 bases and J gave up 6 bases, with 12 bases separating them. Per germline, CDR1 SGHAT and CDR2 FQNNGV. The CDR3 sequence: CASSLGGFLNEQFF. DNA for the CDR3: TGTGCCAGCAGCTTGGGCGGTTTCCTCAATGAGCAGTTCTTC. Full variable domain (remainder filled in from reference TRBV11-2 and TRBJ2-1): EAGVAQSPRYKIIEKRQSVAFWCNPISGHATLYWYQQILGQGPKLLIQFQNNGVVDDSQLPKDRFSAERLKGVDSTLKIQPAKLEDSAVYLCASSLGGFLNEQFFGPGTRLTVL.

A few counts support this clonotype. V gene TRBV15 combines with J gene TRBJ1-5; D is uncertain. From germline, CDR1 is LNHNV and CDR2 YYDKDF (reference sequence). Trimming left V 0 bases short and J 6 bases short, with 6 bases between. The CDR3 consists of 13 residues. The CDR3 sequence: CATSRDRLQPQHF. The CDR3 nucleotides are TGTGCCACCAGCAGAGATCGTCTTCAGCCCCAGCATTTT.

This clonotype occurred many times. The V call is TRBV20-1, the J call TRBJ2-1, with D possibly being TRBD2 (6 bases). The CDR3 spans 12 residues. Per germline, CDR1 DFQATT and CDR2 SNEGSKA (reference sequence). V was clipped by 5 bases and J by 13 bases, with 18 bases between them. The CDR3: CSAGGREQPQFF. The CDR3 region has the DNA TGCAGTGCTGGAGGACGGGAGCAACCTCAGTTCTTC.

The CDR3 nucleotides read TGCGCCAGCAGAAACAGGCTACAATCGAGCACAGATACGCAGTATTTT. Translation: CASRNRLQSSTDTQYF. The chain combines TRBV4-1 with TRBJ2-3; weak D call: TRBD1 (5 bases). Germline loops: CDR1 MGHRA, CDR2 YSYEKL. The CDR3 runs 16 residues. V was pared by 6 bases and J by 0 bases, with 16 bases between.

This clonotype has a handful of counts. The rearrangement joins TRBV3-1 to TRBJ2-1, with 9 bases lining up with TRBD2. Germline CDR1 is LGHDT and CDR2 is YNNKEL (reference sequence). V shed 1 base, J shed 8 bases, and the junction held 12 bases outside the gene matches. This CDR3 spans 17 amino acids. The CDR3 loop reads CASSQVDGREGLHEQFF. For the CDR3, the DNA is TGTGCCAGCAGCCAAGTGGATGGGCGGGAGGGCCTCCATGAGCAGTTCTTC.

In its sample, this clonotype was seen a few times. The chain recombines TRBV6-4 with TRBJ2-6; TRBD1 is a possible D gene (6 bases). The V end was cut by 7 bases, the J end by 0 bases, with 13 bases between. This CDR3 spans 16 amino acids. Germline lookup yields CDR1 MRHNA and CDR2 SNTAGT. The CDR3 sequence is CASTTGTYSGANVLTF. CDR3 DNA: TGTGCCAGCACGACAGGAACCTACTCTGGGGCCAACGTCCTGACTTTC.

Only a few counts were recorded for this clonotype. The genes are TRBV19 and TRBJ1-5, with unresolved D. CDR1 LNHDA and CDR2 SQIVND come from the germline V gene (reference sequence). V was cut by 3 bases and J by 8 bases, with 11 bases left in between. The CDR3 sequence is 13 residues long. CDR3 bases: TGTGCCAGTAGTATGGGGAAGGCGGAGCCCCAGCATTTT. Residues: CASSMGKAEPQHF.

This clonotype was recorded at least ten times. The chain couples TRBV12-3 or TRBV12-4 to TRBJ2-2; TRBD1 matches 12 bases. Trimming removed 5 bases from V and 7 bases from J; junction bases left unmatched: 2. This CDR3 has 14 amino acids. The CDR3 region has the DNA TGTGCCAGCAGTGGGACAGGGGGCATCGGGGAGCTGTTTTTT. This translates into CASSGTGGIGELFF.

This clonotype was observed many times. The chain links TRBV11-2 to TRBJ2-3, with D perhaps TRBD1 (5 bases). CDR3 length: 14 residues. From germline, CDR1 is SGHAT and CDR2 FQNNGV. V lost 0 bases to trimming and J lost 4 bases, with 8 bases between them. The CDR3 reads CASSLEGPPDTQYF. CDR3 bases: TGTGCCAGCAGCTTAGAGGGGCCCCCAGATACGCAGTATTTT. The full variable domain, in which reference TRBV11-2 and TRBJ2-3 provide the parts outside the CDR3, is EAGVAQSPRYKIIEKRQSVAFWCNPISGHATLYWYQQILGQGPKLLIQFQNNGVVDDSQLPKDRFSAERLKGVDSTLKIQPAKLEDSAVYLCASSLEGPPDTQYFGPGTRLTVL.